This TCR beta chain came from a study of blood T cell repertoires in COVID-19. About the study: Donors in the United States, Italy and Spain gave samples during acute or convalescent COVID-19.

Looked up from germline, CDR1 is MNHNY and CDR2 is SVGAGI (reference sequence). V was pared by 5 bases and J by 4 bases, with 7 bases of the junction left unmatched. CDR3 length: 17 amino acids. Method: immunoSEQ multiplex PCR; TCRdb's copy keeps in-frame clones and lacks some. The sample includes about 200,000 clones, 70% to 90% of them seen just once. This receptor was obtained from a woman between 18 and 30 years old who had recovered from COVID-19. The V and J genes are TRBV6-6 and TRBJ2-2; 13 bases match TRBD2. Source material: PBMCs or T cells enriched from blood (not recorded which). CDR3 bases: TGTGCCAGCAGTCCCCGGGGACTAGCGGGGACCACCGGGGAGCTGTTTTTT. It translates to CASSPRGLAGTTGELFF.